The source of this T cell receptor beta chain is a study of T cells in Graves' hyperthyroidism and ophthalmopathy. The CDR3 is made up of 15 amino acids. The germline V gene has CDR1 MNHEY and CDR2 SMNVEV (reference sequence). Trimming shortened V by 6 bases and J by 0 bases, and 15 bases separated the two germline ends. Study-level results: A model built on 13 V-J features separated ophthalmopathy from stable hyperthyroidism. A median around six months before onset, the model predicted ophthalmopathy.

Amplification yielded TCR beta CDR3 regions, with RNA transcripts as the source. First-round RT-PCR of the TCR CDR3 relied on the HTBI primer set. TCRdb reprocessed the multiplex PCR reads with MiXCR, giving one entry per CDR3 protein. This table has roughly 500,000 distinct CDR3 sequences, just over 45% appearing once. This clonotype was observed a handful of times. The antigen remains undetermined. Exclusion criteria comprised uncontrolled infection, other autoimmune disease, pregnancy or lactation. Diagnoses rested on clinical symptoms, serum thyroxine and TRAb, thyroid ultrasound and orbital computed tomography.

The rearrangement joins TRBV27 to TRBJ2-7, with D unclear. The source of this sequence is an adult woman with Graves' disease, either hyperthyroidism or ophthalmopathy (not recorded which). The sample was peripheral blood or thyroid tissue (not recorded which). The CDR3 DNA reads as TGTGCCAGCAGCCCTACGTTAGCAGCCTCCTACGAGCAGTACTTC. Its protein is CASSPTLAASYEQYF.